These 26 T cell receptor beta chains originate from one sample sequenced in a study of shared clonotypes between healthy human individuals. This table comes from immunoSEQ multiplex PCR, and its TCRdb copy is limited to in-frame clones, with some not included. Of about 1.1 million clones listed, around 78% are singletons. Sample: memory CD4+ T cells from PBMCs. Subset specified: CD45RA-negative fraction. The receptors stem from a man younger than 30 in good health. Some clones in this sample may be carry-over from other donors' samples.

Details on this clone: Other DNA sequences in this sample translate to the same CDR3. The CDR3 DNA is TGTGCCAGTAGTCGGACTAGCGGGACCACCTACGAGCAGTACTTC. It translates to CASSRTSGTTYEQYF. The rearrangement uses TRBV19 and TRBJ2-7; 12 nucleotides match TRBD2. Germline CDR1 is LNHDA and CDR2 is SQIVND (reference sequence). V was clipped by 5 bases and J by 2 bases; unmatched bases: 4. The CDR3 spans 15 residues.

Of note for this clone: A read error is possible here, since a much larger clone lies one base away. The chain is built from TRBV9 and TRBJ2-7; D is perhaps TRBD2 (5 bases). CDR3 length equals 14 residues. Germline values: CDR1 SGDLS, CDR2 YYNGEE. The CDR3 coding sequence is TGTGCCAGCAGCCTCGGGGATCGGCACTACGGGCAGTACTTC. Translation gives CASSLGDRHYGQYF. The full variable domain, completed using reference TRBV9 and TRBJ2-7, is DSGVTQTPKHLITATGQRVTLRCSPRSGDLSVYWYQQSLDQGLQFLIQYYNGEERAKGNILERFSAQQFPDLHSELNLSSLELGDSALYFCASSLGDRHYGQYFGPGTRLTVT.

The CDR3 region is CASSRPGSSYYEQYF. CDR3 nucleotides: TGTGCCAGCAGCCGCCCCGGGTCTAGCTACTACGAGCAGTACTTC. The chain joins TRBV5-4 to TRBJ2-7; tentative D call: TRBD2 (5 bases). Germline V gene lookup returns CDR1 SGHNT and CDR2 YYREEE (reference sequence). V was trimmed by 4 bases and J by 3 bases, leaving 17 bases between them. CDR3 size: 15 residues. The full variable domain, its missing parts supplied by reference TRBV5-4 and TRBJ2-7, is ETGVTQSPTHLIKTRGQQVTLRCSSQSGHNTVSWYQQALGQGPQFIFQYYREEENGRGNFPPRFSGLQFPNYSSELNVNALELDDSALYLCASSRPGSSYYEQYFGPGTRLTVT.

The chain joins TRBV11-2 to TRBJ2-6, with D unclear. Germline CDR1 SGHAT, CDR2 FQNNGV. This CDR3 spans 14 amino acids. V was trimmed by 7 bases and J by 4 bases, leaving 11 bases between them. CDR3 nucleotide sequence: TGTGCCAGCACCCGTTATTCCGGGGCCAACGTCCTGACTTTC. It codes for CASTRYSGANVLTF.

This clone was counted a few times. This chain links TRBV27 with TRBJ2-7, with 9 positions matching TRBD1. V was clipped by 6 bases and J by 2 bases; unmatched bases: 5. This CDR3 has 14 residues. Per the germline V gene, CDR1 is MNHEY and CDR2 is SMNVEV (reference sequence). The CDR3 spells CASRVGQGTYEQYF. The CDR3 DNA sequence: TGTGCCAGCAGGGTGGGACAGGGAACCTACGAGCAGTACTTC.

This clone has just a few counts. The V and J genes are TRBV19 and TRBJ1-4; the D gene is possibly TRBD1 (5 bases). The germline V gene encodes CDR1 LNHDA and CDR2 SQIVND (reference sequence). V was cut by 4 bases and J by 11 bases, with 8 bases left in between. The CDR3 is made up of 11 amino acids. The chain's CDR3 is CASSNRQKLFF. The CDR3 nucleotides read TGTGCCAGTAGTAATAGACAGAAACTGTTTTTT.

This chain uses TRBV10-3 with TRBJ2-7; 8 positions match TRBD2. This CDR3 comprises 13 residues. The V and J ends lost 10 bases and 7 bases, in that order; junction bases with no gene match: 12. Germline-derived CDR1 and CDR2 are ENHRY and SYGVKD. The CDR3 sequence: CATAGGQMVEQYF. The CDR3 DNA is TGTGCCACCGCGGGAGGACAAATGGTAGAGCAGTACTTC.

The chain combines TRBV29-1 with TRBJ2-1; perhaps TRBD2 as D (6 bases). This CDR3 has 14 amino acids. CDR1 and CDR2 from the germline V gene are SQVTM and ANQGSEA. Trimming cost V 8 bases and J 4 bases, with 18 bases left between them. CDR3 DNA sequence: TGCAGCTCCAATTCCGGGACTGGATACAATGAGCAGTTCTTC. Protein: CSSNSGTGYNEQFF.

The chain employs TRBV5-8 and TRBJ2-6; 7 bases line up with TRBD1. The CDR3 sequence is 17 residues long. Unmatched junction bases numbered 3, after V lost 0 bases and J lost 0 bases. Germline V gives CDR1 SGHTS, CDR2 YDEGEE. CDR3 protein: CASSLDRGSSGANVLTF. Written as DNA, the CDR3 is TGTGCCAGCAGCTTGGACAGGGGTAGCTCTGGGGCCAACGTCCTGACTTTC.

The chain links TRBV19 to TRBJ1-5; possible D gene TRBD1, 5 bases. The CDR3 has 15 amino acids. Trimming cost V 7 bases and J 7 bases, with 20 bases left between them. The germline gives CDR1 LNHDA, CDR2 SQIVND (reference sequence). The CDR3 region is CASTDGATVKQPQHF. In DNA form, the CDR3 reads TGTGCCAGTACGGATGGGGCCACGGTGAAACAGCCCCAGCATTTT. Full variable domain (outside the CDR3, taken from reference TRBV19 and TRBJ1-5): DGGITQSPKYLFRKEGQNVTLSCEQNLNHDAMYWYRQDPGQGLRLIYYSQIVNDFQKGDIAEGYSVSREKKESFPLTVTSAQKNPTAFYLCASTDGATVKQPQHFGDGTRLSIL.

The chain recombines TRBV7-2 with TRBJ2-7; 8 nucleotides match TRBD1. This CDR3 is built from 11 residues. V shed 4 bases and J 12 bases; nucleotides not matched to a gene: 5. The V gene's germline CDR1 is SGHTA and CDR2 FQGNSA. CDR3 DNA sequence: TGTGCCAGCAGCTCTGGACAGGGAAGGTACTTC. Its translation is CASSSGQGRYF.

The chain links TRBV12-5 to TRBJ1-2; TRBD1 is a possible D gene (5 bases). Trimming removed 1 base at V and 4 bases at J, with 10 bases between. The CDR3 spans 14 residues. The germline V gene has CDR1 LGHNT and CDR2 FRNRAP. The CDR3 sequence is CASGLGTGRYGYTF. In DNA, the CDR3 is TGTGCTAGTGGTTTGGGTACAGGACGCTATGGCTACACCTTC. Full variable domain (remainder filled in from reference TRBV12-5 and TRBJ1-2): DARVTQTPRHKVTEMGQEVTMRCQPILGHNTVFWYRQTMMQGLELLAYFRNRAPLDDSGMPKDRFSAEMPDATLATLKIQPSEPRDSAVYFCASGLGTGRYGYTFGSGTRLTVV.

This clone has a single count. This chain joins TRBV19 and TRBJ2-7; TRBD1 agrees at 7 bases. Looked up from germline, CDR1 is LNHDA and CDR2 is SQIVND (reference sequence). The V segment lost 3 bases and the J segment 4 bases; nucleotides outside the gene matches: 9. The CDR3 consists of 15 residues. The CDR3 DNA follows: TGTGCCAGTAGTATGACAGGGAGAACGTATTACGAGCAGTACTTC. It yields the protein CASSMTGRTYYEQYF.

The CDR3 loop reads CASSSPGDNYGYTF. The CDR3 bases are TGTGCCAGCAGCTCCCCCGGGGACAACTATGGCTACACCTTC. The chain has TRBV28 and TRBJ1-2, with a weak D call TRBD1 (5 bases). The V end lost 6 bases, the J end lost 2 bases, and 13 bases lay between the germline ends. The length of the CDR3 is 14 residues. Germline CDR1 is MDHEN and CDR2 is SYDVKM.

This clone appeared once. J is TRBJ2-5 and V is TRBV10-3; TRBD1 matches at 7 bases. The CDR3 covers 14 residues. Germline loops: CDR1 ENHRY, CDR2 SYGVKD. Trimming at V came to 4 bases and at J to 3 bases, leaving 5 bases not matched to a gene. DNA for the CDR3: TGTGCCATCAGTGTGGGGACAGTGGAAGAGACCCAGTACTTC. Protein: CAISVGTVEETQYF.

Regarding this clone: The same CDR3 also results from other DNA sequences found in this sample. The chain carries TRBV11-2 and TRBJ2-7; tentatively, D is TRBD1 (6 bases). This CDR3 region has 13 residues. The germline CDR1 and CDR2 sequences are SGHAT and FQNNGV. V dropped 1 base and J dropped 4 bases, with 8 bases sitting between them. The CDR3 reads CASSLGTAYEQYF. DNA of the CDR3: TGTGCCAGCAGCTTAGGGACAGCATACGAGCAGTACTTC.

This clone has a single count. This chain connects TRBV7-2 to TRBJ1-1, with 7 positions matching TRBD1. With 4 bases clipped from V and 5 bases from J, the junction kept 7 bases outside the gene matches. Germline-derived CDR1 and CDR2 are SGHTA and FQGNSA. This CDR3 is built from 14 residues. This chain's CDR3 is CASSSTGRVTEAFF. As DNA, the CDR3 is TGTGCCAGCAGCTCGACAGGGAGAGTAACTGAAGCTTTCTTT.

This clone was counted between two and nine times. The gene calls are TRBV28 and TRBJ1-5, with 9 bases lining up with TRBD1. This CDR3 is 14 amino acids long. Per germline, CDR1 MDHEN and CDR2 SYDVKM. V gave up 3 bases and J gave up 5 bases; unmatched junction bases: 2. CDR3 DNA: TGTGCCAGCAGTTTGGGACAGGGAGATCAGCCCCAGCATTTT. It specifies CASSLGQGDQPQHF.

This clone occurred once. The J gene is TRBJ2-1, the V gene TRBV6-1, with 13 bases that match TRBD2. From germline, CDR1 is MNHNS and CDR2 SASEGT. Trimming cost V 3 bases and J 3 bases; bases outside gene matches: 8. The CDR3 sequence is 18 residues long. CDR3 amino acids: CASSEQIRTSGSYNEQFF. CDR3 DNA sequence: TGTGCCAGCAGTGAGCAAATCAGGACTAGCGGGAGCTACAATGAGCAGTTCTTC.

The rearrangement uses TRBV7-2 and TRBJ2-3, with 10 nucleotides matching TRBD2. This CDR3 region has 16 residues. The V gene end was trimmed by 5 bases and the J gene end by 3 bases; junction bases not matched to a gene: 8. Germline V gives CDR1 SGHTA, CDR2 FQGNSA. This CDR3 is CASSQRLAGVTDTQYF. For the CDR3, the DNA is TGTGCCAGCAGCCAGAGGCTAGCGGGAGTAACAGATACGCAGTATTTT. The entire variable domain, with the rest obtained from reference TRBV7-2 and TRBJ2-3, is as follows: GAGVSQSPSNKVTEKGKDVELRCDPISGHTALYWYRQSLGQGLEFLIYFQGNSAPDKSGLPSDRFSAERTGGSVSTLTIQRTQQEDSAVYLCASSQRLAGVTDTQYFGPGTRLTVL.

This clone was found many times. The chain recombines TRBV9 with TRBJ1-2, with D perhaps TRBD1 (5 bases). The CDR3 has 16 residues. The ends were cut back, 0 bases at V and 5 bases at J, with 17 bases in the middle. In germline, CDR1 is SGDLS, CDR2 YYNGEE. As DNA, the CDR3 is TGTGCCAGCAGCGTAGGAGGTGTGCAGGGCCAGTATGGCTACACCTTC. Residues: CASSVGGVQGQYGYTF.

The chain is built from TRBV2 and TRBJ2-4; a possible D gene is TRBD2 (6 bases). This CDR3 is built from 13 residues. Germline V gene lookup returns CDR1 SNHLY and CDR2 FYNNEI. V lost 8 bases and J 8 bases, leaving 16 bases between the germline ends. The CDR3 bases are TGTGCCAGCGGCTCCCGCCCGGGGGACATTCAGTACTTC. It translates to CASGSRPGDIQYF.

Here the CDR3 DNA reads TGTGCCAGCAGGGGACAGGGTGGCTACACCTTC. This codes for CASRGQGGYTF. This chain connects TRBV6-5 to TRBJ1-2, with 9 bases that match TRBD1. The CDR3 runs to 11 residues. CDR1 is MNHEY and CDR2 is SVGAGI in the germline V gene. Trimming took 6 bases from V and 7 from J; bases not matched to a gene: 0.

J is TRBJ1-2 and V is TRBV20-1; TRBD1 is a possible D gene (6 bases). V was pared by 7 bases and J by 7 bases, with 7 bases between. This CDR3 region has 9 residues. CDR1 is DFQATT and CDR2 is SNEGSKA in the germline V gene (reference sequence). CDR3 amino acids: CSVDSGYTF. The CDR3 DNA sequence: TGCAGTGTGGACAGTGGCTACACCTTC.

The gene calls are TRBV5-5 and TRBJ1-1, with 9 nucleotides matching TRBD1. This CDR3 has 15 amino acids. Germline trimming cut 0 bases from V and 4 bases from J; bases unmatched to any gene: 4. CDR1 and CDR2 (germline): SGHKS, YYEKEE (reference sequence). The DNA for the CDR3 is TGTGCCAGCAGCTTGGCCGGGACAGGGTTCACTGAAGCTTTCTTT. Translated, it gives CASSLAGTGFTEAFF.

J is TRBJ2-1 and V is TRBV5-1; a weak D match, TRBD2 (6 bases). The CDR3 extends over 16 amino acids. V gave up 4 bases and J gave up 7 bases, with 21 bases separating them. Germline CDR1 and CDR2: SGHRS and YFSETQ. CDR3 residues: CASSHTSYDLENEQFF. CDR3 DNA sequence: TGCGCCAGCAGCCACACTAGCTACGATTTAGAGAATGAGCAGTTCTTC.